Listed here are 22 T cell receptor beta chains from one sample, sequenced in a study of cytotoxic CD8 clonotypes in ibrutinib-treated CLL. The data were produced by immunoSEQ multiplex PCR, yet TCRdb's version contains in-frame clones alone and is incomplete. The sample has about 21,000 clones, around 68% seen once. The source material was PBMCs, sampled before ibrutinib treatment. These receptors all stem from a human donor with chronic lymphocytic leukemia.

The chain is built from TRBV5-6 and TRBJ2-7; D is tentatively TRBD1 or TRBD2 (5 bases each). Germline V gene sequence: CDR1 SGHDT, CDR2 YYEEEE. Trimming shortened V by 2 bases and J by 5 bases, and 11 bases separated the two germline ends. The CDR3 has 13 amino acids. DNA for the CDR3: TGTGCCAGCAGCTTTGGGACCCCCCACGAGCAGTACTTC. Amino acids: CASSFGTPHEQYF. Full variable domain (missing parts from reference TRBV5-6 and TRBJ2-7): DAGVTQSPTHLIKTRGQQVTLRCSPKSGHDTVSWYQQALGQGPQFIFQYYEEEERQRGNFPDRFSGHQFPNYSSELNVNALLLGDSALYLCASSFGTPHEQYFGPGTRLTVT.

The count of this clone is one. The chain links TRBV5-1 to TRBJ2-4, with TRBD1 matching over 10 bases. The germline CDR1 and CDR2 sequences are SGHRS and YFSETQ. CDR3 length: 16 residues. V dropped 4 bases and J dropped 9; count of bases not matched to a gene: 13. CDR3 region: CASSLRTGGGLGIQYF. The DNA for the CDR3 is TGCGCCAGCAGCCTTCGGACAGGGGGAGGACTAGGCATTCAGTACTTC.

CDR3 in DNA: TGTGCCAGCAGCCTAAGGGGACAGTTAAGCTCCTACGAGCAGTACTTC. Protein sequence: CASSLRGQLSSYEQYF. This rearrangement joins TRBV6-6 to TRBJ2-7; 7 bases line up with TRBD1. From germline, CDR1 is MNHNY and CDR2 SVGAGI (reference sequence). CDR3 size: 16 residues. V trimming: 6 bases; J trimming: 0 bases; junction bases outside the gene matches: 11.

This clone was counted once. V is TRBV5-6 and J is TRBJ1-1, with D perhaps matching TRBD1 (6 bases). Germline loops: CDR1 SGHDT, CDR2 YYEEEE. V lost 2 bases and J lost 6, with 11 bases in between. The length of the CDR3 is 13 residues. The CDR3 nucleotides are TGTGCCAGCAGCTTAGGGGGGCGCGCTGAAGCTTTCTTT. Encoded protein: CASSLGGRAEAFF.

For this clone: Germline is not matched at one junction end, which may reflect a read error. The chain combines TRBV7-7 with TRBJ2-3; 7 positions agree with TRBD1. CDR3 length equals 13 residues. The germline CDR1 and CDR2 sequences are SSHAT and FNYEAQ (reference sequence). As DNA, the CDR3 is TGTGCTAGCAGCTTAGACAGGGCTGATACGCAGTATTTT. Translation: CASSLDRADTQYF.

This chain joins TRBV4-3 and TRBJ1-5, with TRBD1 matching 8 bases. This CDR3 has 15 amino acids. Unmatched junction bases numbered 5, after V lost 2 bases and J lost 5 bases. Germline V gives CDR1 LGHNA, CDR2 YSLEER. The CDR3 nucleotides read TGCGCCAGCAGCCAACAGACAGGGGCGGATCAGCCCCAGCATTTT. Its translation is CASSQQTGADQPQHF.

The genes are TRBV19 and TRBJ2-3, with TRBD2 matching over 7 bases. Per the germline V gene, CDR1 is LNHDA and CDR2 is SQIVND (reference sequence). This CDR3 region has 14 residues. V dropped 5 bases and J dropped 6; count of bases not matched to a gene: 8. The CDR3, as DNA: TGTGCCAGTAGTGTGGGGGGAGGGCCGGATACGCAGTATTTT. It encodes CASSVGGGPDTQYF.

V gene TRBV11-2 combines with J gene TRBJ2-7, with 7 bases identical to TRBD1. The length of the CDR3 is 15 residues. Germline CDR1 SGHAT, CDR2 FQNNGV. With 1 base clipped from V and 4 bases from J, the junction kept 7 bases outside the gene matches. In DNA, the CDR3 is TGTGCCAGCAGCTTAGGGCCCGGGACAGTTTACGAGCAGTACTTC. This gives the protein CASSLGPGTVYEQYF.

This chain connects TRBV28 to TRBJ2-5, with a possible D match to TRBD1 (6 bases). CDR3 size: 15 residues. V dropped 4 bases and J dropped 2 bases, with 14 bases sitting between them. The germline V gene has CDR1 MDHEN and CDR2 SYDVKM. The CDR3 nucleotides read TGTGCCAGCAGTTACAGCCGGGACACTCAAGAGACCCAGTACTTC. Its translation: CASSYSRDTQETQYF.

This clone has just one count. J is TRBJ2-1 and V is TRBV30; tentatively, D is TRBD1 (5 bases). The CDR3 is 15 residues long. Trimming removed 6 bases from V and 2 bases from J, with 17 bases in between. Germline V gene data show CDR1 as GTSNPN and CDR2 as SVGIG (reference sequence). CDR3 in DNA: TGTGCCTGCACCCCCCCCTGGGGCCCCTACAATGAGCAGTTCTTC. Translating it yields CACTPPWGPYNEQFF.

CDR3 sequence (DNA): TGCAGCTCGGGACTAGCGGGAGGTTCCTACAATGAGCAGTTCTTC. This gives the protein CSSGLAGGSYNEQFF. J is TRBJ2-1 and V is TRBV29-1, with 15 bases identical to TRBD2. In germline, CDR1 is SQVTM, CDR2 ANQGSEA. The CDR3 contains 15 residues. With 8 bases clipped from V and 1 base from J, the junction kept 3 bases outside the gene matches.

Notes on this clone: The germline gene is not matched at one end of the junction; a read error may be the cause. V is TRBV6-5 and J is TRBJ2-6; D uncertain. The CDR3 spans 15 residues. Germline assignment: CDR1 MNHEY and CDR2 SVGAGI. The CDR3, as DNA: TGTGCCAGCAGCACCCTCGACTCTGAGGCCAACGTCCTGACTTTC. It encodes CASSTLDSEANVLTF.

The chain carries TRBV7-3 and TRBJ2-5; D is uncertain. The CDR3 runs 13 residues. Trimming took off 5 bases at V and 5 bases at J, with 12 bases between the two ends. Germline assignment: CDR1 SGHTA and CDR2 FQGTGA. CDR3 DNA sequence: TGTGCCAGCAGCCCAAGTCGTTTGGAGACCCAGTACTTC. Translation gives CASSPSRLETQYF.

This clone was observed once. The chain employs TRBV5-1 and TRBJ2-1, with 11 bases that match TRBD2. This CDR3 contains 17 residues. Germline assignment: CDR1 SGHRS and CDR2 YFSETQ. Losses at the gene ends were 1 base for V and 7 bases for J; bases not matched to a gene: 10. This CDR3 is CASSLSLAGGPGNEQFF. In DNA, the CDR3 is TGCGCCAGCAGCTTGTCCTTAGCGGGAGGGCCTGGGAATGAGCAGTTCTTC.

V is TRBV5-1 and J is TRBJ2-7, with TRBD1 matching 7 bases. The J segment lost 6 bases and the V segment lost 4 bases, leaving 7 bases of the junction unmatched. The CDR3 is made up of 13 amino acids. Germline V CDR1 and CDR2: SGHRS, YFSETQ. The CDR3 loop reads CASSVGQNAEQYF. Written as DNA, the CDR3 is TGCGCCAGCAGCGTGGGACAGAACGCCGAGCAGTACTTC.

This clone was seen just once. V usage is TRBV6-5 and J usage is TRBJ1-5, with 8 bases that match TRBD1. V gave up 4 bases and J gave up 11 bases; unmatched junction bases: 7. The CDR3 runs to 13 residues. Germline V gene lookup returns CDR1 MNHEY and CDR2 SVGAGI. In DNA form, the CDR3 reads TGTGCCAGCAGTTTTTCTACAGGGGGTTCCCAGCATTTT. This codes for CASSFSTGGSQHF.

The rearrangement uses TRBV6-5 and TRBJ2-2; D not resolved. Per germline, CDR1 MNHEY and CDR2 SVGAGI. V dropped 7 bases and J dropped 4 bases, with 13 bases sitting between them. The CDR3 consists of 14 residues. This CDR3 is CASTGGMFTGELFF. CDR3 sequence (DNA): TGTGCCAGCACGGGTGGGATGTTCACCGGGGAGCTGTTTTTT.

The rearrangement links TRBV2 to TRBJ2-1; 9 nucleotides match TRBD2. The germline gives CDR1 SNHLY, CDR2 FYNNEI. This CDR3 region has 15 residues. Trimming cost V 4 bases and J 3 bases; bases outside gene matches: 4. Written as DNA, the CDR3 is TGTGCCAGCAGTGTGACTAGCGGAGTCTACAATGAGCAGTTCTTC. It yields the protein CASSVTSGVYNEQFF. Together with reference TRBV2 and TRBJ2-1, the CDR3 gives the full variable domain: EPEVTQTPSHQVTQMGQEVILRCVPISNHLYFYWYRQILGQKVEFLVSFYNNEISEKSEIFDDQFSVERPDGSNFTLKIRSTKLEDSAMYFCASSVTSGVYNEQFFGPGTRLTVL.

J is TRBJ2-3 and V is TRBV19; no firm D call. Trimming pared 5 bases from V and 1 base from J, leaving 16 bases between. The CDR3 is 16 amino acids. Germline values: CDR1 LNHDA, CDR2 SQIVND (reference sequence). Here the CDR3 DNA reads TGTGCCAGTAGTCCACGTTCGGCGGAGCGCACAGATACGCAGTATTTT. It specifies CASSPRSAERTDTQYF.

This clone appeared once. The chain has TRBV10-2 and TRBJ2-7; the match to TRBD2 covers 10 bases. V was clipped by 2 bases and J by 0 bases; unmatched bases: 1. The CDR3 runs to 15 residues. The germline V gene has CDR1 WSHSY and CDR2 SAAADI. CDR3 DNA: TGCGCCAGCAGTGAGACTAGCGGGAACTCCTACGAGCAGTACTTC. It translates to CASSETSGNSYEQYF.

The chain uses TRBV6-5 and TRBJ2-1, with D uncertain. The germline V gene encodes CDR1 MNHEY and CDR2 SVGAGI. The V end lost 3 bases, the J end lost 7 bases, and 13 bases lay between the germline ends. The CDR3 spans 14 residues. Here the CDR3 reads CASSYRLDGNEQFF. The CDR3 DNA reads TGTGCCAGCAGTTATAGGCTAGATGGGAATGAGCAGTTCTTC.

The chain joins TRBV7-2 to TRBJ2-1; 8 bases agree with TRBD2. The CDR3 is 17 residues long. The junction had 16 bases not matched to a gene; V was cut back by 6 bases and J by 6 bases. CDR1 and CDR2 (germline): SGHTA, FQGNSA. The CDR3 DNA follows: TGTGCCAGCAGTTCGAAGCAAGCGGGGGTATATTTCAATGAGCAGTTCTTC. Translating gives CASSSKQAGVYFNEQFF.